The 18 T cell receptor beta chains reported below all come from one sample, sequenced in a study of spatial heterogeneity in lung cancer. Time point of the sample: sample taken at primary tumor resection. Unsorted whole RNA samples from tumor, nontumor lung or frozen PBMC were sequenced. One entry per CDR3 protein, called by TCRdb with MiXCR from the 5' RACE reads. Among roughly 10,000 distinct CDR3 sequences, 6.3% were seen once, and the ten largest hold approximately 30%. The sample was PBMCs, taken at surgery. These receptors were collected from a male donor with early-stage non-small cell lung cancer.

This clonotype was seen many times. This beta chain is off target for a library built for alpha chains, so its abundance means little. V usage is TRBV6-5 and J usage is TRBJ1-2; D is possibly TRBD1 (6 bases). Germline CDR1 MNHEY, CDR2 SVGAGI. This CDR3 is 12 amino acids long. V was clipped by 5 bases and J by 5 bases, with 9 bases between them. The CDR3 protein is CASSPGDYGYTF. The CDR3 coding sequence is TGTGCCAGCAGTCCAGGGGATTATGGCTACACCTTC.

Ten or more counts support this clonotype. In a library made to pick up alpha chains, this beta chain is a stray read with a size that means little. The V and J genes are TRBV25-1 and TRBJ2-3, with D possibly being TRBD2 (5 bases). The V end was cut by 5 bases, the J end by 1 base, with 10 bases between. The CDR3 loop spans 14 amino acids. The germline V gene has CDR1 MGHDK and CDR2 SYGVNS. The CDR3 DNA is TGTGCCAGCAGTACCGGGGTCGGCACAGATACGCAGTATTTT. Its translation is CASSTGVGTDTQYF.

This clonotype was seen many times. With the library built for alpha chains, this beta chain is off target and its frequency is not meaningful. The rearrangement uses TRBV11-1 and TRBJ2-7, with 8 bases lining up with TRBD1. This CDR3 has 13 residues. CDR1 is SGHAT, CDR2 FQDESV, per germline (reference sequence). V lost 8 bases, J lost 4 bases, and 7 bases stayed unmatched. DNA of the CDR3: TGTGCCAGCGGATGGACAGGGAGGTACGAGCAGTACTTC. The encoded protein is CASGWTGRYEQYF.

This clonotype was counted ten times or more. A library made for alpha chains picked up this beta chain off target, so its size means little. The rearrangement uses TRBV20-1 and TRBJ2-3; D is possibly TRBD2 (6 bases). Germline V lookup: CDR1 DFQATT, CDR2 SNEGSKA (reference sequence). V lost 2 bases and J lost 0, with 9 bases in between. The CDR3 covers 14 residues. Here the CDR3 reads CSARKRGSTDTQYF. DNA for the CDR3: TGCAGTGCTAGAAAACGGGGGAGCACAGATACGCAGTATTTT.

In its sample, this clonotype was seen many times. In a library made to pick up alpha chains, this beta chain is a stray read with a size that means little. V and J are TRBV2 and TRBJ2-3; no firm D call. Germline V gene sequence: CDR1 SNHLY, CDR2 FYNNEI. Trimming pared 3 bases from V and 4 bases from J, leaving 14 bases between. CDR3 length: 15 amino acids. The CDR3 nucleotides are TGTGCCAGCAGTGAGCTAATGCGGATGGCAGATACGCAGTATTTT. It yields the protein CASSELMRMADTQYF.

In its sample, this clonotype is medium-sized. This beta chain came through as a stray read in a library set up for alpha chains, and its size says little. The chain is built from TRBV29-1 and TRBJ2-5, with 8 bases lining up with TRBD2. J lost 5 bases, V lost 7 bases, and 12 bases had no gene match. The length of the CDR3 is 14 residues. Germline values: CDR1 SQVTM, CDR2 ANQGSEA. CDR3 nucleotides: TGCAGCGCAGCGGCTAGCGGGCCTTGGGAGACCCAGTACTTC. It codes for CSAAASGPWETQYF.

Worth noting for this clonotype: The size of this beta chain means little, since it is a stray read in a library made for alpha chains. The J gene is TRBJ2-3, the V gene TRBV6-1; D gene unclear. V was cut by 8 bases and J by 5 bases, with 14 bases left in between. Germline lookup yields CDR1 MNHNS and CDR2 SASEGT. This CDR3 region has 13 residues. The CDR3 is CASGLLALDTQYF. CDR3 coding DNA: TGTGCCAGCGGGCTTCTGGCGTTAGATACGCAGTATTTT.

At least ten counts were recorded for this clonotype. This beta chain appears as a stray read in a library generated for alpha chains; its size is not informative. V gene TRBV6-2 or TRBV6-3 combines with J gene TRBJ1-4, with 9 positions matching TRBD1. After removal of 7 bases from V and 6 bases from J, the junction contained 9 bases not matched to a gene. The CDR3 is 15 amino acids. Germline-derived CDR1 and CDR2 are MNHEY and SVGEGT. For the CDR3, the DNA is TGTGCCAGCATCCCCTACAGGGGGCAGGATGAAAAACTGTTTTTT. Residues: CASIPYRGQDEKLFF.

This clonotype was seen repeatedly, ten times or more. Because this beta chain is a stray read in a library intended to capture alpha chains, its abundance should not be given much weight. The chain joins TRBV7-8 to TRBJ2-7, with a tentative D call TRBD2 (6 bases). The CDR3 sequence is 16 residues long. V lost 5 bases and J lost 2, with 19 bases in between. Germline V gives CDR1 SGHVS, CDR2 FQNEAQ. The CDR3 loop is CASSAQVGGGAYEQYF. CDR3 nucleotides: TGTGCCAGCAGCGCCCAGGTCGGGGGAGGAGCCTACGAGCAGTACTTC.

Notes on this clonotype: This beta chain was picked up by a library intended for alpha chains and is off target, so its count carries little meaning. This sequence joins TRBV6-5 and TRBJ2-2; D perhaps matches TRBD1 (6 bases). The germline CDR1 and CDR2 sequences are MNHEY and SVGAGI. The V end lost 0 bases, the J end lost 5 bases, and 13 bases lay between the germline ends. The CDR3 runs 16 residues. CDR3 nucleotide sequence: TGTGCCAGCAGTTACTCGACGGACAGATGGACCGGGGAGCTGTTTTTT. It specifies CASSYSTDRWTGELFF.

The sample holds a few counts of this clonotype. A library made for alpha chains picked up this beta chain off target, so its size means little. The chain links TRBV12-3 or TRBV12-4 to TRBJ1-5; D gene uncertain. Trimming removed 6 bases at V and 0 bases at J, with 9 bases between. The CDR3 has 14 residues. The CDR3 nucleotides read TGTGCCAGCAGCTCGTTGGGTAGCAATCAGCCCCAGCATTTT. Encoded protein: CASSSLGSNQPQHF.

In the case of this clonotype: Because this beta chain is a stray read in a library intended to capture alpha chains, its abundance should not be given much weight. V usage is TRBV28 and J usage is TRBJ1-2, with D perhaps TRBD1 (5 bases). This CDR3 has 17 residues. V was shortened by 5 bases and J by 2 bases, with 21 bases between the two germline ends. Looked up from germline, CDR1 is MDHEN and CDR2 is SYDVKM. The CDR3 sequence: CASSLNLRGRLNYGYTF. As DNA, the CDR3 is TGTGCCAGCAGTCTTAACCTACGGGGCAGACTAAACTATGGCTACACCTTC.

As to this clonotype: This could be a read error, since a much larger clone is one nucleotide away. The library was built for alpha chains, so this beta chain is an off-target read and its size means little. This sequence joins TRBV10-3 and TRBJ2-7; D unclear. CDR1 and CDR2 from the germline V gene are ENHRY and SYGVKD. The CDR3 loop spans 11 amino acids. Here the CDR3 reads CAIKDSYKQYF. In DNA form, the CDR3 reads TGTGCCATCAAAGACTCCTACAAGCAGTACTTC.

The table lists this clonotype with many counts. Within a library made for alpha chains, this beta chain is off target, and its count is uninformative. The chain employs TRBV5-1 and TRBJ1-1; D may be TRBD1 (5 bases). The CDR3 contains 16 residues. The V gene's germline CDR1 is SGHRS and CDR2 YFSETQ. The V gene lost 2 bases and the J gene lost 0 bases, with 14 bases spanning the gap. The DNA of the CDR3 is TGCGCCAGCAGCTTTGACCAGGGAGGGATGAACACTGAAGCTTTCTTT. This codes for CASSFDQGGMNTEAFF.

For this clonotype: It may be a read error: a sequence one base away is much more abundant. This beta chain lies outside the target of a library built for alpha chains; its clone size means little. This chain uses TRBV29-1 with TRBJ2-1; D perhaps matches TRBD2 (5 bases). Germline CDR1 is SQVTM and CDR2 is ANQGSEA. The CDR3 is 12 residues long. CDR3 in amino acids: CSARPRGNEQVF. CDR3 nucleotides: TGCAGCGCAAGACCGAGAGGGAATGAGCAGGTCTTC.

The table lists this clonotype with many counts. Found in a library prepared for alpha chains, this beta chain is an off-target read, and its abundance has little meaning. V gene TRBV5-1 combines with J gene TRBJ1-6; tentative D call: TRBD1 (6 bases). Trimming removed 1 base from V and 7 bases from J, with 15 bases in between. CDR3 length equals 16 residues. Per the germline V gene, CDR1 is SGHRS and CDR2 is YFSETQ. CDR3 in amino acids: CASSLLTGGRNSPLHF. CDR3 nucleotide sequence: TGCGCCAGCAGCTTGTTGACAGGAGGGAGGAATTCACCCCTCCACTTT.

This clonotype was found many times. The junction departs from the called germline gene at one end, perhaps through a read error. Found in a library prepared for alpha chains, this beta chain is an off-target read, and its abundance has little meaning. The J gene is TRBJ1-3, the V gene TRBV6-5; 7 positions agree with TRBD1. Germline assignment: CDR1 MNHEY and CDR2 SVGAGI. The CDR3 has 16 amino acids. CDR3 bases: TGTGCCAGCAGTCAAGGACAGGCTGATTCTGGGAACACCATATATTTT. This sequence encodes CASSQGQADSGNTIYF.

This clonotype was counted many times. This beta chain is an off-target read within a library intended for alpha chains, so its frequency means little. The chain is built from TRBV11-2 and TRBJ2-7, with D possibly being TRBD1 or TRBD2 (5 bases each). Trimming cost V 7 bases and J 4 bases, with 20 bases left between them. The CDR3 is 15 amino acids. Germline assignment: CDR1 SGHAT and CDR2 FQNNGV. CDR3 bases: TGTGCCAGCACCTTCGGAAGAGAGGGGCTTTACGAGCAGTACTTC. It yields the protein CASTFGREGLYEQYF.